This TCR beta chain was sequenced in a study of T cell responses to AZD1222 COVID-19 vaccine. Sequenced by immunoSEQ multiplex PCR; TCRdb stores in-frame clones only, minus some. The data contain fewer than 110,000 clones, roughly 86% of them singletons. Regarding the study as a whole: Clonal diversity was possibly underestimated, and the donors were mostly white British, with more females.

The CDR3 spans 15 residues. The J segment lost 4 bases and the V segment lost 4 bases, leaving 6 bases of the junction unmatched. The germline CDR1 and CDR2 sequences are SGHRS and YFSETQ. Turning to this clone: What it binds is unknown.

This TCR was sampled from an adult who received the AZD1222 COVID-19 vaccine. The rearrangement links TRBV5-1 to TRBJ1-4; 8 nucleotides match TRBD1. The sequenced sample was peripheral blood, obtained 28 days after the second AZD1222 dose. DNA for the CDR3: TGCGCCAGCAGCAGGACAGGGTATAATAATGAAAAACTGTTTTTT. Encoded protein: CASSRTGYNNEKLFF. The full variable domain, with the rest looked up from reference TRBV5-1 and TRBJ1-4, is KAGVTQTPRYLIKTRGQQVTLSCSPISGHRSVSWYQQTPGQGLQFLFEYFSETQRNKGNFPGRFSGRQFSNSRSEMNVSTLELGDSALYLCASSRTGYNNEKLFFGSGTQLSVL.